Listed here are 7 T cell receptor beta chains from one sample, sequenced in a study of blood T cells in healthy people across ages. A J-beta primer mix and a sample-barcoded 5' primer were used in a second PCR of about 6 to 12 cycles. One entry per CDR3 protein, called by TCRdb with MiXCR from the 5' RACE reads. The sample lists about 930,000 distinct CDR3 sequences; 25% to 30% were seen once. This sample also belongs to another study, concerning T cells of mothers and their children.

Sequencing used blood. Source of these receptors: a woman in her thirties or forties in good health.

This rearrangement joins TRBV6-1 to TRBJ1-5; no clear D gene. The V end was cut by 7 bases, the J end by 7 bases, with 11 bases between. This CDR3 comprises 12 residues. Germline CDR1 is MNHNS and CDR2 is SASEGT. The CDR3 spells CASKGTEQPQHF. CDR3 bases: TGTGCCAGCAAAGGAACAGAGCAGCCCCAGCATTTT.

This clonotype appeared once. The rearrangement joins TRBV2 to TRBJ2-1; no definite D call. The DNA end lines up better with TRBJ2-7; the J call may be wrong. The CDR3 loop spans 15 amino acids. The germline gives CDR1 SNHLY, CDR2 FYNNEI. The CDR3 DNA follows: TGTGCCAGCAGAGAACAGACCTTCTCCTACAATGAGCAGTACTTC. This codes for CASREQTFSYNEQYF.

Note on this clonotype: An end of the junction does not agree with germline; a read error may underlie this. V gene TRBV29-1 combines with J gene TRBJ2-6; D might be TRBD1 (6 bases). Germline loops: CDR1 SQVTM, CDR2 ANQGSEA. CDR3 length: 14 residues. Written as DNA, the CDR3 is TGCAGCCCCGTGGGGGCCTCTGGGGCCAGCGTCCTGACTTTC. Translated, it gives CSPVGASGASVLTF.

The rearrangement links TRBV12-1 to TRBJ1-6. TRBV12-1 is listed as a pseudogene. The CDR3 is made up of 11 amino acids. The CDR3 is CAGVFFSPLHF. The CDR3 coding sequence is TGTGCTGGGGTTTTTTTTTCACCCCTCCACTTT.

Concerning this clonotype itself: A junction end diverges from the germline sequence, so it may reflect a read error. The rearrangement links TRBV10-3 to TRBJ1-5, with 7 bases matching TRBD1. Germline assignment: CDR1 ENHRY and CDR2 SYGVKD. The CDR3 loop spans 13 amino acids. This CDR3 is CAISTTGDQPRHF. The CDR3 nucleotides are TGTGCCATCAGCACTACAGGGGATCAGCCCCGGCATTTT.

This clonotype came up a few times. This chain joins TRBV12-3 or TRBV12-4 and TRBJ2-3, with 15 bases identical to TRBD2. This CDR3 has 17 residues. J gave up 5 bases and V 7 bases, and 10 bases lay outside the gene matches. The CDR3 here is CASTLPGLAGGRDTQYF. The DNA of the CDR3 is TGTGCCAGCACCCTACCGGGACTAGCGGGGGGAAGAGATACGCAGTATTTT.

This clonotype was observed a few times. The chain uses TRBV2 and TRBJ2-4; 11 bases map to TRBD1. J lost 13 bases, V lost 6 bases, and 14 bases had no gene match. The CDR3 loop spans 15 amino acids. The germline CDR1 and CDR2 sequences are SNHLY and FYNNEI. CDR3 DNA sequence: TGTGCCAGCAGGCGGGACAGGGGGGCCTACAATGAGCAGTACTTC. Amino acids: CASRRDRGAYNEQYF.